The 5 T cell receptor beta chains reported below all come from one sample, sequenced in a study of shared clonotypes between healthy human individuals. The protocol was immunoSEQ multiplex PCR, while the TCRdb copy is restricted to in-frame clones and leaves out a portion. The repertoire includes millions of clones, about 92% of them detected once, and 0.35% to 0.45% sits in the top ten. Sequencing used naive CD4+ T cells from PBMCs. The sample's subset: CD45RA+ positively selected. The source is a man between 18 and 35 years old in good health. Some clones in this sample may be carry-over from other donors' samples.

V usage is TRBV19 and J usage is TRBJ2-5; TRBD1 or TRBD2 may be the D gene (6 bases each). CDR1 LNHDA and CDR2 SQIVND come from the germline V gene (reference sequence). Trimming removed 6 bases at V and 6 bases at J, with 11 bases between. The CDR3 runs 12 residues. This CDR3 is CASSKGGQTQYF. The CDR3, as DNA: TGTGCCAGTAGCAAGGGGGGACAGACCCAGTACTTC.

The chain couples TRBV6-5 to TRBJ2-7; D unclear. Trimming removed 5 bases at V and 0 bases at J, with 14 bases between. This CDR3 is built from 15 residues. Germline CDR1 and CDR2: MNHEY and SVGAGI. CDR3: CASSVRRPSSYEQYF. DNA for the CDR3: TGTGCCAGCAGTGTCAGGAGACCGAGCTCCTACGAGCAGTACTTC.

The chain has TRBV7-3 and TRBJ2-1; no reliable D call. Germline assignment: CDR1 SGHTA and CDR2 FQGTGA. V shed 2 bases and J shed 6 bases, with 11 bases lying between them. The CDR3 is 14 amino acids. The CDR3 DNA follows: TGTGCCAGCAGCTTATATAGGCCTCCCAATGAGCAGTTCTTC. Translated, it gives CASSLYRPPNEQFF.

J is TRBJ1-5 and V is TRBV7-9, with D possibly matching TRBD1 (5 bases). CDR1 SEHNR and CDR2 FQNEAQ come from the germline V gene (reference sequence). This CDR3 has 14 amino acids. V lost 1 base and J 3 bases, leaving 7 bases between the germline ends. CDR3 protein: CASSLGQFNQPQHF. The CDR3 bases are TGTGCCAGCAGCTTAGGACAGTTCAATCAGCCCCAGCATTTT.

This chain uses TRBV5-6 with TRBJ2-5; D uncertain. Trimming cost V 1 base and J 9 bases, with 10 bases left between them. Germline CDR1 and CDR2: SGHDT and YYEEEE. This CDR3 is 12 amino acids long. The CDR3 loop reads CASSLWGEAQYF. Here the CDR3 DNA reads TGTGCCAGCAGCTTGTGGGGTGAGGCCCAGTACTTC. Full variable domain (rest looked up from reference TRBV5-6 and TRBJ2-5): DAGVTQSPTHLIKTRGQQVTLRCSPKSGHDTVSWYQQALGQGPQFIFQYYEEEERQRGNFPDRFSGHQFPNYSSELNVNALLLGDSALYLCASSLWGEAQYFGPGTRLLVL.